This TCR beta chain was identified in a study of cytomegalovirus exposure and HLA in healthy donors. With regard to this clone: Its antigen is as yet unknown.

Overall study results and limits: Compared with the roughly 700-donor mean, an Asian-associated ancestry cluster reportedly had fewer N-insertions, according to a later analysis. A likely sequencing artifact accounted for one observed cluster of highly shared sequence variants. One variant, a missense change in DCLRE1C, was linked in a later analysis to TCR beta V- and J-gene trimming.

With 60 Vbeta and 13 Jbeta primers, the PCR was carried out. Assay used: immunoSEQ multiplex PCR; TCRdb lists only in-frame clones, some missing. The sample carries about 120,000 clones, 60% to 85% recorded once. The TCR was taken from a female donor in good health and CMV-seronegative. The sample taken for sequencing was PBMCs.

CDR3: CASRDRGAGNQPQHF. The DNA of the CDR3 is TGTGCCAGCAGGGACAGGGGCGCGGGCAATCAGCCCCAGCATTTT. The chain has TRBV2 and TRBJ1-5, with TRBD1 matching 9 bases. Germline-derived CDR1 and CDR2 are SNHLY and FYNNEI. The ends lost 6 bases at V and 2 bases at J; junction bases unmatched: 5. This CDR3 comprises 15 residues.